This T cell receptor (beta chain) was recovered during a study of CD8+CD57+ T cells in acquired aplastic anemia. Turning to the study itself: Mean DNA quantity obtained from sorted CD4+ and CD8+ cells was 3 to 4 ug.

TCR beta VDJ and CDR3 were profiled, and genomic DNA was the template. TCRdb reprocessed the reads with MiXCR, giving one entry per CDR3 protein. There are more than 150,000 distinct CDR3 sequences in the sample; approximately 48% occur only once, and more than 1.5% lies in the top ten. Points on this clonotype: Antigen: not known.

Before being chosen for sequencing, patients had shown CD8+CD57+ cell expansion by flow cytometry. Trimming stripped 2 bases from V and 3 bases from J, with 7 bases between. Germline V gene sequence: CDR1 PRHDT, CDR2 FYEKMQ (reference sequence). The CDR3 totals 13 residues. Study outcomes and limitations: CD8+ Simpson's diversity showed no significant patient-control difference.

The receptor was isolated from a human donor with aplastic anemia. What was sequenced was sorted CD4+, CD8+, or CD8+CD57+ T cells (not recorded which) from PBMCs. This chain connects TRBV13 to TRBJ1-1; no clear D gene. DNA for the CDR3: TGTGCCAGCAGCTTAACGGTGGACACTGAAGCTTTCTTT. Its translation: CASSLTVDTEAFF.